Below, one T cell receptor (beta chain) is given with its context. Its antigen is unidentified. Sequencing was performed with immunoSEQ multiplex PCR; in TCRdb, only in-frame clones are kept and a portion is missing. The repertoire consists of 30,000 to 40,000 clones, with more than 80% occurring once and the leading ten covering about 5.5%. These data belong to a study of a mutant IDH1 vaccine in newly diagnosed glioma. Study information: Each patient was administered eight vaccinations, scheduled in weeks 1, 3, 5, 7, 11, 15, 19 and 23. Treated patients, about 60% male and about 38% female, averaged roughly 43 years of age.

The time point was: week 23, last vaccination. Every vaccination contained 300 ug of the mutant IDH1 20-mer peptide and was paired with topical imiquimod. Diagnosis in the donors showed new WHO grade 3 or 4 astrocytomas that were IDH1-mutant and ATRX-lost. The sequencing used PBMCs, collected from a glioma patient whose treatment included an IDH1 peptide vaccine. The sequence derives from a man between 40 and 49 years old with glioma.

CDR3 nucleotides: TGTGCCAGCAGTGATTGGGGGGGCACAGATACGCAGTATTTT. Translating gives CASSDWGGTDTQYF. The chain uses TRBV2 and TRBJ2-3; a possible D gene is TRBD2 (6 bases). The CDR3 has 14 residues. CDR1 is SNHLY and CDR2 is FYNNEI in the germline V gene. The V end lost 3 bases, the J end lost 1 base, and 8 bases lay between the germline ends.